Given below is one TCR beta chain in context. Its antigen is undetermined. TCRdb re-called the 5' RACE reads with MiXCR, one entry per CDR3 protein. The repertoire consists of approximately 46,000 distinct CDR3 sequences, with about a quarter occurring once and the leading ten covering roughly 4.2%. These data originate in a study of early T cells in non-severe SARS-CoV-2 infection. General observations from the study: A preference for anti-spike CD8 responses marked VDJdb matching, which missed private and CD4 specificities.

This clonotype originated in an adult who was a healthcare worker with PCR-confirmed SARS-CoV-2 infection or an uninfected control (not recorded which). This specimen consisted of whole blood, obtained at baseline.

The CDR3 spells CASSEWQSTYEQYF. The CDR3 DNA reads as TGTGCCAGCAGTGAGTGGCAGAGTACCTACGAGCAGTACTTC. V is TRBV6-1 and J is TRBJ2-7, with no clear D. The CDR3 is made up of 14 amino acids. Germline V CDR1 and CDR2: MNHNS, SASEGT. Trimming took 3 bases from V and 2 from J, leaving 11 bases between them.